This T cell receptor beta chain was obtained from a study of blood T cell repertoires in COVID-19. Study summary: Samples taken during acute and convalescent COVID-19 were collected in the United States, Italy and Spain. From T cells, B-cell-depleted T cells, or PBMCs came the material, which was cDNA or gDNA.

Germline V CDR1 and CDR2: SGHNT, YENEEA. CDR3 length: 15 amino acids. Details on this clone: The junction departs from germline at one end; a sequencing error may be responsible.

Original handling: It was from reference gene primer amplification that nucleated cell counts were estimated. The repertoire was sequenced with immunoSEQ multiplex PCR; TCRdb's copy has only in-frame clones and lacks some. V, J and clone size reflect that table, while D and trimming were determined from the DNA. The sample carries roughly 300,000 clones, 80% to 90% recorded once. The sample was peripheral blood. The V gene is TRBV11-3, the J gene TRBJ2-6, with 7 bases fitting TRBD1. The TCR originated in a woman aged 45-59 years with acute or convalescent COVID-19. The CDR3 protein is CASSSTGAGTNVLTF. In nucleotides, the CDR3 is TGTGCCAGCAGCTCTACAGGGGCTGGGACCAACGTCCTGACTTTC.